This section outlines one T cell receptor (beta chain) sequence together with its context. Its specificity is unknown. This record comes from a study of CD8 T cells in Susac syndrome. The study's findings and limits: Total CD8+ and CD8+ TEMRA repertoires contained about 15 and five Susac-specific public clones, respectively.

An amount of RNA that ranged from 0.5 to 1 ug was reverse transcribed with random hexamers. An immunoSEQ multiplex PCR generated amplified TCR beta CDR3 products spanning 54 Vbeta and 13 Jbeta. One entry per CDR3 protein results from TCRdb running MiXCR on the immunoSEQ multiplex PCR reads. Seen here are approximately 190,000 distinct CDR3 sequences, 95% observed once, and the top ten hold 0.16%. The sequenced sample was CD8+ T cells from PBMCs. The clonotype was recovered from a human donor with Susac syndrome.

The CDR3 nucleotides read TGTGCCAGCAGTACCGACCGAGACAGGGATGAGACCCAGTACTTC. Translated: CASSTDRDRDETQYF. The chain couples TRBV28 to TRBJ2-5; 7 bases match TRBD1. Per the germline V gene, CDR1 is MDHEN and CDR2 is SYDVKM. The V and J ends lost 5 bases and 5 bases, in that order; junction bases with no gene match: 11. The CDR3 runs 15 residues.